The 30 T cell receptor beta chains listed next were all sequenced from one sample in a study of T cell repertoires in cytomegalovirus infection. Their antigens remain unidentified. In TCRdb, the reads were re-called with MiXCR into one record per CDR3 protein. The data show 200,000 to 250,000 distinct CDR3 sequences, about 39% seen once. The sequencing here drew on CD8+ T cells from cultured PBMCs, taken from culture after CMV antigen stimulation. These receptors all come from a human donor in good health (CMV status not recorded). Some clones in this sample may be carry-over from other donors' samples.

There are a few counts of this clonotype. The CDR3 reads CASSSGVGGYTF. The CDR3 DNA follows: TGTGCCAGCAGTTCAGGCGTCGGGGGCTACACCTTC. The chain joins TRBV6-4 to TRBJ1-2, with D unclear. Germline CDR1 is MRHNA and CDR2 is SNTAGT. CDR3 length equals 12 residues. V lost 5 bases and J 8 bases, leaving 12 bases between the germline ends.

The chain has TRBV7-3 and TRBJ2-1; the match to TRBD2 covers 8 bases. From germline, CDR1 is SGHTA and CDR2 FQGTGA. This CDR3 contains 18 residues. V was clipped by 1 base and J by 4 bases; unmatched bases: 12. CDR3 residues: CASSLNPQLAADYNEQFF. CDR3 coding DNA: TGTGCCAGCAGCTTAAACCCCCAACTAGCGGCGGATTACAATGAGCAGTTCTTC.

The rearrangement joins TRBV24-1 to TRBJ2-1; tentatively, D is TRBD2 (6 bases). CDR1 KGHDR and CDR2 SFDVKD come from the germline V gene. Trimming pared 4 bases from V and 3 bases from J, leaving 18 bases between. The CDR3 consists of 17 residues. The CDR3 spells CATSDHVSGRGYNEQFF. The DNA of the CDR3 is TGTGCCACCAGTGACCATGTTAGCGGTAGGGGCTACAATGAGCAGTTCTTC.

The chain combines TRBV9 with TRBJ2-7; tentative D call: TRBD2 (6 bases). The CDR3 loop spans 14 amino acids. Trimming cost V 0 bases and J 2 bases, with 9 bases left between them. Germline V gene sequence: CDR1 SGDLS, CDR2 YYNGEE. The CDR3 sequence: CASSVAGVPYEQYF. CDR3 DNA: TGTGCCAGCAGCGTAGCGGGAGTCCCCTACGAGCAGTACTTC. Complete variable domain (other parts from reference TRBV9 and TRBJ2-7): DSGVTQTPKHLITATGQRVTLRCSPRSGDLSVYWYQQSLDQGLQFLIQYYNGEERAKGNILERFSAQQFPDLHSELNLSSLELGDSALYFCASSVAGVPYEQYFGPGTRLTVT.

This clonotype has only a few counts. The chain joins TRBV27 to TRBJ2-3; 7 nucleotides align to TRBD1. After removal of 2 bases from V and 2 bases from J, the junction contained 4 bases not matched to a gene. Germline loops: CDR1 MNHEY, CDR2 SMNVEV (reference sequence). This CDR3 region has 15 residues. The DNA of the CDR3 is TGTGCCAGCAGTTTAAGGGGGCGAGTCACAGATACGCAGTATTTT. This encodes CASSLRGRVTDTQYF.

This clonotype has more than one count but fewer than ten. The chain couples TRBV12-3 or TRBV12-4 to TRBJ2-6, with no clear D. V was pared by 4 bases and J by 2 bases, with 6 bases between. This CDR3 is 14 amino acids long. The CDR3 bases are TGTGCCAGCAGTTGGAAGGCTGGGGCCAACGTCCTGACTTTC. Its translation is CASSWKAGANVLTF.

V usage is TRBV29-1 and J usage is TRBJ1-1; TRBD1 aligns across 11 bases. The CDR3 consists of 14 residues. Germline lookup yields CDR1 SQVTM and CDR2 ANQGSEA. V lost 0 bases to trimming and J lost 4 bases; unmatched junction nucleotides: 1. CDR3 loop: CSVEEGTGGTEAFF. CDR3 DNA: TGCAGCGTTGAAGAGGGGACAGGGGGCACTGAAGCTTTCTTT.

This clonotype was found a few times. The chain employs TRBV11-1 and TRBJ2-2; no clear D. The germline gives CDR1 SGHAT, CDR2 FQDESV (reference sequence). The CDR3 runs to 14 residues. V was shortened by 3 bases and J by 4 bases, with 9 bases between the two germline ends. The CDR3 spells CASSLQQSTGELFF. The CDR3 DNA follows: TGTGCCAGCAGCTTGCAACAAAGCACCGGGGAGCTGTTTTTT.

This clonotype was counted only a few times. The J gene is TRBJ2-5, the V gene TRBV7-6; TRBD2 might be the D (6 bases). With 6 bases removed from V and 3 bases from J, the gap between germline ends came to 11 bases. CDR1 is SGHVS, CDR2 FNYEAQ, per germline. This CDR3 has 13 amino acids. The CDR3 DNA reads as TGTGCCAGCAGGCTCACGGGGGAAGAGACCCAGTACTTC. Protein product: CASRLTGEETQYF.

This sequence joins TRBV12-5 and TRBJ1-2; unclear D gene. Trimming pared 0 bases from V and 0 bases from J, leaving 11 bases between. In germline, CDR1 is LGHNT, CDR2 FRNRAP. CDR3 size: 16 residues. This CDR3 reads CASGLVGAATNYGYTF. CDR3 DNA: TGTGCTAGTGGTTTGGTAGGTGCAGCCACTAACTATGGCTACACCTTC. The whole variable domain, filled in from reference TRBV12-5 and TRBJ1-2, reads DARVTQTPRHKVTEMGQEVTMRCQPILGHNTVFWYRQTMMQGLELLAYFRNRAPLDDSGMPKDRFSAEMPDATLATLKIQPSEPRDSAVYFCASGLVGAATNYGYTFGSGTRLTVV.

The chain uses TRBV7-3 and TRBJ2-2; perhaps TRBD2 as D (6 bases). The V gene's germline CDR1 is SGHTA and CDR2 FQGTGA. Trimming removed 5 bases at V and 5 bases at J, with 21 bases between. CDR3 size: 17 residues. CDR3 loop: CASSPRWHHGRTGELFF. The CDR3, as DNA: TGTGCCAGCAGCCCCAGGTGGCACCATGGGAGGACCGGGGAGCTGTTTTTT.

This clonotype turned up a few times. The chain combines TRBV28 with TRBJ2-7; tentative D call: TRBD2 (6 bases). The V gene lost 4 bases and the J gene lost 3 bases, with 13 bases spanning the gap. CDR1 and CDR2 (germline): MDHEN, SYDVKM. This CDR3 comprises 14 residues. The CDR3 sequence: CASSYPGLNYEQYF. CDR3 nucleotide sequence: TGTGCCAGCAGTTACCCGGGACTCAACTACGAGCAGTACTTC.

The V and J genes are TRBV27 and TRBJ2-2, with 7 positions matching TRBD1. CDR1 and CDR2 (germline): MNHEY, SMNVEV (reference sequence). Germline trimming cut 6 bases from V and 0 bases from J; bases unmatched to any gene: 4. This CDR3 has 15 residues. The CDR3 nucleotides are TGTGCCAGCAGACCCAGGGGGTCGAACACCGGGGAGCTGTTTTTT. It codes for CASRPRGSNTGELFF.

The V gene is TRBV6-2 or TRBV6-3, the J gene TRBJ2-1; 7 nucleotides agree with TRBD2. CDR3 length equals 15 residues. Germline lookup yields CDR1 MNHEY and CDR2 SVGEGT. The trim removed 6 bases at V and 0 bases at J, leaving 5 bases unmatched. This CDR3 reads CASSPGLVSYNEQFF. The CDR3 region has the DNA TGTGCCAGCAGCCCAGGACTAGTCTCCTACAATGAGCAGTTCTTC.

This rearrangement joins TRBV12-3 or TRBV12-4 to TRBJ2-1; tentative D call: TRBD1 (6 bases). The V gene lost 5 bases and the J gene lost 5 bases, with 10 bases spanning the gap. CDR3 length: 13 residues. The CDR3 sequence is CASSPGHDNEQFF. The CDR3 bases are TGTGCCAGCAGTCCGGGACACGACAATGAGCAGTTCTTC.

This clonotype is a singleton in its sample. The rearrangement uses TRBV29-1 and TRBJ2-7, with D possibly being TRBD2 (5 bases). V was clipped by 2 bases and J by 3 bases, with 5 bases between them. There are 11 residues in the CDR3. Germline-derived CDR1 and CDR2 are SQVTM and ANQGSEA. The CDR3 DNA sequence: TGCAGCGTTGAACGGGACTACGAGCAGTACTTC. Amino acid sequence: CSVERDYEQYF.

The chain couples TRBV20-1 to TRBJ2-7; maybe TRBD2 (6 bases). The length of the CDR3 is 16 residues. Germline loops: CDR1 DFQATT, CDR2 SNEGSKA (reference sequence). Trimming removed 3 bases at V and 0 bases at J, with 18 bases between. The CDR3 spells CSASNRRDSSSYEQYF. CDR3 DNA sequence: TGCAGTGCTAGTAACCGGCGGGACTCGAGCTCCTACGAGCAGTACTTC.

CDR3 DNA: TGTGCCAGCAGCTTACAGGCGGGGGGGAGAGATACGCAGTATTTT. Translated: CASSLQAGGRDTQYF. V is TRBV7-3 and J is TRBJ2-3, with TRBD2 matching 9 bases. Trimming cost V 2 bases and J 5 bases; bases outside gene matches: 5. The CDR3 is made up of 15 amino acids. Per germline, CDR1 SGHTA and CDR2 FQGTGA.

The V and J genes are TRBV20-1 and TRBJ2-7; 14 positions match TRBD2. The CDR3 extends over 16 amino acids. With V trimmed by 6 bases and J by 0 bases, 7 bases remained unmatched. Per the germline V gene, CDR1 is DFQATT and CDR2 is SNEGSKA (reference sequence). CDR3 in DNA: TGCAGTGCCGGGACTAGCGGGGGCTTTAGCTCCTACGAGCAGTACTTC. Translation: CSAGTSGGFSSYEQYF.

The chain has TRBV20-1 and TRBJ2-7, with D perhaps matching TRBD1 or TRBD2 (5 bases each). The CDR3 has 14 residues. From germline, CDR1 is DFQATT and CDR2 SNEGSKA (reference sequence). V was clipped by 3 bases and J by 2 bases, with 14 bases between them. The CDR3 bases are TGCAGTGCTAGGTACCGGGACGTTCCCTACGAGCAGTACTTC. Protein: CSARYRDVPYEQYF.

The chain couples TRBV12-5 to TRBJ2-3, with D unclear. Trimming took 6 bases from V and 6 from J, leaving 10 bases between them. Germline assignment: CDR1 LGHNT and CDR2 FRNRAP. This CDR3 comprises 12 residues. The CDR3 sequence: CASGPRDDTQYF. For the CDR3, the DNA is TGTGCTAGTGGCCCCCGAGACGATACGCAGTATTTT. Full variable domain (outside the CDR3, taken from reference TRBV12-5 and TRBJ2-3): DARVTQTPRHKVTEMGQEVTMRCQPILGHNTVFWYRQTMMQGLELLAYFRNRAPLDDSGMPKDRFSAEMPDATLATLKIQPSEPRDSAVYFCASGPRDDTQYFGPGTRLTVL.

This clonotype has more than one count but fewer than ten. The chain combines TRBV9 with TRBJ2-3, with D possibly called TRBD1 or TRBD2 (5 bases each). Germline V CDR1 and CDR2: SGDLS, YYNGEE. The CDR3 has 16 amino acids. The germline V and J ends were trimmed by 2 bases and 2 bases, with 15 bases remaining between them. DNA of the CDR3: TGTGCCAGCAGCGTTGAAGGGGACCTCTACACAGATACGCAGTATTTT. Its protein is CASSVEGDLYTDTQYF.

V gene TRBV7-4 combines with J gene TRBJ2-1; 10 bases agree with TRBD2. The CDR3 sequence is 17 residues long. The germline gives CDR1 SGHVT, CDR2 SQSDAQ. With 6 bases clipped from V and 0 bases from J, the junction kept 8 bases outside the gene matches. CDR3: CASSSRTSGYSYNEQFF. The DNA for the CDR3 is TGTGCCAGCAGTTCGAGGACTAGCGGTTACTCCTACAATGAGCAGTTCTTC.

This chain uses TRBV11-2 with TRBJ1-1; tentatively, D is TRBD1 (5 bases). V lost 1 base and J lost 5, with 17 bases in between. CDR1 and CDR2 from the germline V gene are SGHAT and FQNNGV. The CDR3 runs to 16 residues. CDR3 nucleotides: TGTGCCAGCAGCTTAGGGGTGGGGGGGGAATGGACTGAAGCTTTCTTT. It codes for CASSLGVGGEWTEAFF.

This clonotype was counted between two and nine times. J is TRBJ2-2 and V is TRBV14, with 11 bases aligning to TRBD2. The CDR3 length is 18 residues. Germline V gene sequence: CDR1 SGHDN, CDR2 FVKESK. The V segment lost 1 base and the J segment 1 base; nucleotides outside the gene matches: 5. The CDR3 sequence: CASSQGLAGRVNTGELFF. Here the CDR3 DNA reads TGTGCCAGCAGCCAAGGACTAGCGGGACGAGTGAACACCGGGGAGCTGTTTTTT.

The genes are TRBV5-4 and TRBJ1-2; 12 bases are a match to TRBD1. V lost 1 base to trimming and J lost 0 bases; unmatched junction nucleotides: 4. The CDR3 consists of 17 residues. The germline V gene has CDR1 SGHNT and CDR2 YYREEE (reference sequence). The CDR3 coding sequence is TGTGCCAGCAGCTTGCTGGGACAGGGGGCTTCTAACTATGGCTACACCTTC. Protein: CASSLLGQGASNYGYTF.

The gene calls are TRBV5-1 and TRBJ2-7, with 7 bases lining up with TRBD1. The V and J ends lost 3 bases and 3 bases, in that order; junction bases with no gene match: 6. This CDR3 is 14 amino acids long. Germline values: CDR1 SGHRS, CDR2 YFSETQ. CDR3 coding DNA: TGCGCCAGCAGCTGGGGCCAGGGGGACTACGAGCAGTACTTC. It codes for CASSWGQGDYEQYF. The full variable domain, with the rest looked up from reference TRBV5-1 and TRBJ2-7, is KAGVTQTPRYLIKTRGQQVTLSCSPISGHRSVSWYQQTPGQGLQFLFEYFSETQRNKGNFPGRFSGRQFSNSRSEMNVSTLELGDSALYLCASSWGQGDYEQYFGPGTRLTVT.

V gene TRBV18 combines with J gene TRBJ1-1; maybe TRBD1 (5 bases). The CDR3 runs to 17 residues. Germline V gene data show CDR1 as KGHSH and CDR2 as LQKENI. The ends were cut back, 2 bases at V and 5 bases at J, with 21 bases in the middle. This CDR3 is CASSPADGAELGTEAFF. The CDR3 DNA follows: TGTGCCAGCTCACCAGCCGACGGGGCTGAGCTGGGAACTGAAGCTTTCTTT.

The chain uses TRBV6-1 and TRBJ1-5; weak D call: TRBD1 (5 bases). CDR3 length equals 14 residues. Germline values: CDR1 MNHNS, CDR2 SASEGT. V was clipped by 7 bases and J by 0 bases, with 10 bases between them. The CDR3 DNA reads as TGTGCCAGCAAGGACGGACATAGCAATCAGCCCCAGCATTTT. Residues: CASKDGHSNQPQHF.

The V gene is TRBV7-3, the J gene TRBJ2-1, with D perhaps TRBD2 (6 bases). The CDR3 covers 16 residues. CDR1 and CDR2 (germline): SGHTA, FQGTGA. The V end lost 0 bases, the J end lost 8 bases, and 17 bases lay between the germline ends. The CDR3 DNA follows: TGTGCCAGCAGCTTAACGGGGACTCAACATAGTGATGAGCAGTTCTTC. Translating gives CASSLTGTQHSDEQFF.